The text below deals with one T cell receptor (beta chain). Its matching antigen is unknown. The entry originates in a study of T cells in localized non-small cell lung cancer. The protocol was immunoSEQ multiplex PCR, while the TCRdb copy is restricted to in-frame clones and leaves out a portion. This sample has some 90,000 clones, with about 87% found just once. Study-wide points: The tumor had only one region sequenced, so heterogeneity remains possible. Tumor showed lower T cell clonality than uninvolved adjacent lung, where it was highest. Longer overall survival accompanied higher blood T cell density. Appearances in adjacent lung were noted for a median 57 of the top 100 tumor clones.

Trimming left V 4 bases short and J 8 bases short, with 15 bases between. This CDR3 has 15 residues. The V gene's germline CDR1 is SEHNR and CDR2 FQNEAQ (reference sequence). The chain links TRBV7-9 to TRBJ1-6, with D perhaps TRBD1 (5 bases). Here the sequenced sample was peripheral blood, taken before any cancer treatment. The receptor's source is a man aged 40 to 70 with stage I squamous cell lung carcinoma. The CDR3 region has the DNA TGTGCCAGCAGCTCTTCCGGGGACCGCCATTCACCCCTCCACTTT. Translated: CASSSSGDRHSPLHF.